The clone carrying this T cell receptor (beta chain) was seen a handful of times. Its specificity is not known. TCRdb used MiXCR to reprocess the 5' RACE reads, holding one entry per CDR3 protein. The data show about 350,000 distinct CDR3 sequences, about 8.3% seen once. The CDR3 is made up of 13 amino acids. Germline V gene lookup returns CDR1 SGHTA and CDR2 FQGTGA. Trimming took 0 bases from V and 6 from J, leaving 6 bases between them. This entry comes from a study of T cells after yellow fever vaccination. Overall study results and limits: On re-exposure, the response was weaker but peaked faster, at day 5 versus 15. Most clones from primary vaccination were detected again post-booster (just under 97% CD4, 88% CD8).

The source of this sequence is a young man who received the YFV17D yellow fever vaccine. Specimen: PBMCs, collected approximately 40 days after the first yellow fever vaccination. V usage is TRBV7-3 and J usage is TRBJ2-1; the D gene is possibly TRBD1 (6 bases). The CDR3 spells CASSLTGANEQFF. The CDR3 region has the DNA TGTGCCAGCAGCTTAACGGGGGCCAATGAGCAGTTCTTC.